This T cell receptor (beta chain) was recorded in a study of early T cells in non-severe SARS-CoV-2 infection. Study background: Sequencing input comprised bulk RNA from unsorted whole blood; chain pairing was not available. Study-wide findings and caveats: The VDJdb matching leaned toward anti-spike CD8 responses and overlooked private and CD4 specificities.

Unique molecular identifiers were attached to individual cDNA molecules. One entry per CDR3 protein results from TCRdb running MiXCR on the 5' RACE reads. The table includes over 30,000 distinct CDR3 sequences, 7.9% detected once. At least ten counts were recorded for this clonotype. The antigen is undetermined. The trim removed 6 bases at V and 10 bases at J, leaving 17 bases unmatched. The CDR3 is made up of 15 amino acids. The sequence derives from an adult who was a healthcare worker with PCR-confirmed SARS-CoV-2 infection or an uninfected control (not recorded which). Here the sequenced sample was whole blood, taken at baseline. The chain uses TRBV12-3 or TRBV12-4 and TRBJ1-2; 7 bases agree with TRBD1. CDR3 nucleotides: TGTGCCAGCAGCCCCCGGGACAGAGTCCAATGGGACTACACCTTC. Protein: CASSPRDRVQWDYTF.